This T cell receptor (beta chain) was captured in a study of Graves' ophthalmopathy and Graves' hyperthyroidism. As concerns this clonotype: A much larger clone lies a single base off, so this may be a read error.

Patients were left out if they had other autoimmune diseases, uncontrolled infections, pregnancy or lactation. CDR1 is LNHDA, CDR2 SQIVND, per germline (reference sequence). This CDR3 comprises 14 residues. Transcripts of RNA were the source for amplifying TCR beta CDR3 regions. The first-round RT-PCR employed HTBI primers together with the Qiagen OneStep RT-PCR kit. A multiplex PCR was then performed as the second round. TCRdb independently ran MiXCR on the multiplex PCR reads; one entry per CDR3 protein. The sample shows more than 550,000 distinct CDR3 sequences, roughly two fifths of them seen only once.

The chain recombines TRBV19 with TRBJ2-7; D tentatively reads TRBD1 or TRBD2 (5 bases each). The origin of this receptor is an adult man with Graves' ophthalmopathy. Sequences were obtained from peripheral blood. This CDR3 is CASSNAQGVHEQNF. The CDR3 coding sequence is TGTGCCAGTAGTAATGCCCAGGGAGTTCACGAGCAGAACTTC.